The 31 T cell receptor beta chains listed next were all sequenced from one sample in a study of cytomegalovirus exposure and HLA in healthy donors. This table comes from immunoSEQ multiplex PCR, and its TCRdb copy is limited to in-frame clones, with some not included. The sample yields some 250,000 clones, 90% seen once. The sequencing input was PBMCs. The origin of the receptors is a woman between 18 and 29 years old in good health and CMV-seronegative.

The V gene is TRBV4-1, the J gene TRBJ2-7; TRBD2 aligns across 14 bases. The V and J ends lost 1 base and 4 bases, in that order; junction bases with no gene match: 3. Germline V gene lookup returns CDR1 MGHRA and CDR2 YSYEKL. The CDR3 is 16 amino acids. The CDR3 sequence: CASSQGTSGGLYEQYV. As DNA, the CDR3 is TGCGCCAGCAGCCAAGGGACTAGCGGGGGGTTGTACGAGCAGTACGTC.

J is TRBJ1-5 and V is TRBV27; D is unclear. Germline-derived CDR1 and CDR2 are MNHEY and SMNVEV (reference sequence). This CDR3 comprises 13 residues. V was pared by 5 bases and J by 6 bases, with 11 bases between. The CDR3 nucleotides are TGTGCCAGCAGTGTTGTTCTAGGTCAGCCCCAGCATTTT. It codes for CASSVVLGQPQHF.

This CDR3 is CASVGGGEQYV. The CDR3 bases are TGTGCCAGCGTCGGTGGTGGGGAGCAGTACGTC. The chain recombines TRBV7-9 with TRBJ2-7; no reliable D call. V gave up 8 bases and J gave up 7 bases, with 12 bases separating them. This CDR3 has 11 residues. The germline V gene has CDR1 SEHNR and CDR2 FQNEAQ (reference sequence).

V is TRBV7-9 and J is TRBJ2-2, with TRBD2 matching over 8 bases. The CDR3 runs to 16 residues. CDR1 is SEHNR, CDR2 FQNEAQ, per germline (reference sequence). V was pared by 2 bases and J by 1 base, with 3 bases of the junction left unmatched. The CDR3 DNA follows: TGTGCCAGCAGCTTATTAGCGGGGAAGAACACCGGGGAGCTGTTTTTT. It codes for CASSLLAGKNTGELFF.

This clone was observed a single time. In DNA form, the CDR3 reads TGTGCCAGCATGAGGGGACAGTACCTTGAAGCTTTCTTT. It is translated as CASMRGQYLEAFF. J is TRBJ1-1 and V is TRBV28, with 7 bases fitting TRBD1. CDR3 length: 13 residues. V lost 7 bases to trimming and J lost 7 bases; unmatched junction nucleotides: 9. The V gene's germline CDR1 is MDHEN and CDR2 SYDVKM.

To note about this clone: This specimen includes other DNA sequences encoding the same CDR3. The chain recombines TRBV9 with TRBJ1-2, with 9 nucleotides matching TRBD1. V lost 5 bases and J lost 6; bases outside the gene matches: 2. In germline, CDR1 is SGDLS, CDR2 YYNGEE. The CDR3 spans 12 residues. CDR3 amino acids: CASSGDRDGYTF. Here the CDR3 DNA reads TGTGCCAGCAGTGGGGACAGGGATGGCTACACCTTC.

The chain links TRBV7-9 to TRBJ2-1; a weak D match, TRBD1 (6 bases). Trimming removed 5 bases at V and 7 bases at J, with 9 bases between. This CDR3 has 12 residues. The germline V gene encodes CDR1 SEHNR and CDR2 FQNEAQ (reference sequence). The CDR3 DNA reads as TGTGCCAGCAGCGACCAGGGGAATGAGCAGTTCTTC. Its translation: CASSDQGNEQFF.

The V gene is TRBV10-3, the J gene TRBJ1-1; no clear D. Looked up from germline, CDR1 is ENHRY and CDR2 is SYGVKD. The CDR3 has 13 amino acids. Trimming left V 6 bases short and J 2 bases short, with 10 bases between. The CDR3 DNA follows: TGTGCCATCAGGAAGGCAGGTAACACTGAAGCTTTCTTT. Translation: CAIRKAGNTEAFF.

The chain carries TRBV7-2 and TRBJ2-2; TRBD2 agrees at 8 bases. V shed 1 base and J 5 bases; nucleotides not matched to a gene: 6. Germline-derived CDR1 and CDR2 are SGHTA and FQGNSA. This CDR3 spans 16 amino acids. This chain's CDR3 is CASSLVGTSATGELFF. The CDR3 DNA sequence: TGTGCCAGCAGCTTAGTTGGGACTAGTGCTACCGGGGAGCTGTTTTTT.

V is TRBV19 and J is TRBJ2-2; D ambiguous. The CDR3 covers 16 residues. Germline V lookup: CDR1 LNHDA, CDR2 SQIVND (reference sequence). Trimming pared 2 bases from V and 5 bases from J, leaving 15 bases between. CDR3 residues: CASSITLGLRTGELFF. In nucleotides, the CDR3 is TGTGCCAGTAGTATAACCCTGGGCCTGAGAACCGGGGAGCTGTTTTTT. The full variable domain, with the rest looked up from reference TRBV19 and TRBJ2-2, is DGGITQSPKYLFRKEGQNVTLSCEQNLNHDAMYWYRQDPGQGLRLIYYSQIVNDFQKGDIAEGYSVSREKKESFPLTVTSAQKNPTAFYLCASSITLGLRTGELFFGEGSRLTVL.

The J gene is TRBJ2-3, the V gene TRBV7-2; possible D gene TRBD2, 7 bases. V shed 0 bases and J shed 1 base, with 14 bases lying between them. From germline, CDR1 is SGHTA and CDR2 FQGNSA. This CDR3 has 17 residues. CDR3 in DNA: TGTGCCAGCAGCTTAGCGTCCGGGGGGCTTGGCACAGATACGCAGTATTTT. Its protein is CASSLASGGLGTDTQYF. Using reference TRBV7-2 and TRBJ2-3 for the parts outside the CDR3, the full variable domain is GAGVSQSPSNKVTEKGKDVELRCDPISGHTALYWYRQSLGQGLEFLIYFQGNSAPDKSGLPSDRFSAERTGGSVSTLTIQRTQQEDSAVYLCASSLASGGLGTDTQYFGPGTRLTVL.

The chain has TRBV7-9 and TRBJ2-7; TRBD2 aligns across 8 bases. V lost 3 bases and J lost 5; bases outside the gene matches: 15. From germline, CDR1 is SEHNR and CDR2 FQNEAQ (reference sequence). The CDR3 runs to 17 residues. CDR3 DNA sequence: TGTGCCAGCAGCTTCCTCAGCGGGGCTAGCGGGCTCCACGAGCAGTACTTC. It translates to CASSFLSGASGLHEQYF.

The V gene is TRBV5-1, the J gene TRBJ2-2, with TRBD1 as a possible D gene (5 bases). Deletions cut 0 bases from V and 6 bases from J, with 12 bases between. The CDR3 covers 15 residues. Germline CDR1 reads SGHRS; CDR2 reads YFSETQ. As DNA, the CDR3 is TGCGCCAGCAGCTTGGTCACAGGTTACGCCGGGGAGCTGTTTTTT. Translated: CASSLVTGYAGELFF.

CDR3 DNA sequence: TGTGCCAGCAGTATCATCGGGACAGGGGTTTACGAGCAGTACTTC. Amino acid sequence: CASSIIGTGVYEQYF. The V call is TRBV27, the J call TRBJ2-7; 10 bases are shared with TRBD1. Looked up from germline, CDR1 is MNHEY and CDR2 is SMNVEV (reference sequence). The CDR3 extends over 15 amino acids. V dropped 5 bases and J dropped 4; count of bases not matched to a gene: 8.

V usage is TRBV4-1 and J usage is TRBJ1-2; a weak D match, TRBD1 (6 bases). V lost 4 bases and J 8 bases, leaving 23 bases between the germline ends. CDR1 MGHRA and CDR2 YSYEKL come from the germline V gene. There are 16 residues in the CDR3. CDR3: CASSLTTGLRPQGYTF. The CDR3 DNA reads TGCGCCAGCAGCCTAACGACAGGTTTACGTCCTCAGGGCTACACCTTC.

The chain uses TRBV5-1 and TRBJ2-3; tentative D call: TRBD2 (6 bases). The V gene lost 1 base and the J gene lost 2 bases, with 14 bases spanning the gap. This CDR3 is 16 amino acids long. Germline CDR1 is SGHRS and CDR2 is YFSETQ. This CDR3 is CASSLQIGGSTDTQYF. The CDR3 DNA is TGCGCCAGCAGCTTGCAGATCGGGGGTTCCACAGATACGCAGTATTTT.

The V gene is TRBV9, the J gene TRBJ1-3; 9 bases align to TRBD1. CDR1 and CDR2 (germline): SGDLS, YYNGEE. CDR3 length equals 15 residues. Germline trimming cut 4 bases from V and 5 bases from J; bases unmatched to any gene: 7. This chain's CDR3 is CASSSETGGRNTIYF. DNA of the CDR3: TGTGCCAGCAGCTCAGAGACAGGGGGGCGAAACACCATATATTTT.

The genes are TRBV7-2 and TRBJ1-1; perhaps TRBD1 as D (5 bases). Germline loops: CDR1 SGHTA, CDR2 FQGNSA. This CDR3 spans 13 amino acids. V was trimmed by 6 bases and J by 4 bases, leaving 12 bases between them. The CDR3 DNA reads TGTGCCAGCAGGGACCCAGGGTTCACTGAAGCTTTCTTT. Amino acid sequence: CASRDPGFTEAFF.

The CDR3 protein is CASSQDVSASGEARYEQYF. CDR3 DNA sequence: TGCGCCAGCAGCCAAGATGTCTCCGCTAGCGGGGAGGCACGCTACGAGCAGTACTTC. The chain has TRBV4-3 and TRBJ2-7; 9 bases fit TRBD2. Germline V lookup: CDR1 LGHNA, CDR2 YSLEER. This CDR3 has 19 residues. With V trimmed by 0 bases and J by 3 bases, 15 bases remained unmatched.

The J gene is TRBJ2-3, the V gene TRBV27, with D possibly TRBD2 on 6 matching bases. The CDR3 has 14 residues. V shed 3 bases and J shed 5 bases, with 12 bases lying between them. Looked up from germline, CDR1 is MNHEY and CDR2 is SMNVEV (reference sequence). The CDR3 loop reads CASSFVGLGDTQYF. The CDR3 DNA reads TGTGCCAGCAGTTTTGTGGGACTTGGAGATACGCAGTATTTT.

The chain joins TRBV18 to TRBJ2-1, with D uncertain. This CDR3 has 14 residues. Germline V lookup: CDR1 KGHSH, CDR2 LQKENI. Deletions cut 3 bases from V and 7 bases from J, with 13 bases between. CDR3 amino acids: CASSPLIMYNEQFF. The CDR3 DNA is TGTGCCAGCTCACCTCTTATTATGTATAATGAGCAGTTCTTC.

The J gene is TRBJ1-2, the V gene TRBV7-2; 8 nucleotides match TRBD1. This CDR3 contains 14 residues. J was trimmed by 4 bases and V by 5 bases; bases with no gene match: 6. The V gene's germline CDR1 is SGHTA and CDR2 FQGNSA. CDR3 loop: CASSPTGAGYGYTF. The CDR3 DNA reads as TGTGCCAGCAGCCCGACAGGGGCCGGCTATGGCTACACCTTC.

CDR3 nucleotides: TGCAGCGTTGGGAAGGAGACGAGCACCGGGGAGCTGTTTTTT. It translates to CSVGKETSTGELFF. The chain employs TRBV29-1 and TRBJ2-2, with D hard to call. This CDR3 comprises 14 residues. From germline, CDR1 is SQVTM and CDR2 ANQGSEA. V was clipped by 4 bases and J by 4 bases, with 13 bases between them.

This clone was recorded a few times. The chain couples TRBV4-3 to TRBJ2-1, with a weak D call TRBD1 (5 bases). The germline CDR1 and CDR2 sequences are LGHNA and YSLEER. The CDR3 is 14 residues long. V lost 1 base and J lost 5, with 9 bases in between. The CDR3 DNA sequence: TGCGCCAGCAGCCAAGGACAGTCCCACAATGAGCAGTTCTTC. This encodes CASSQGQSHNEQFF.

The CDR3, as DNA: TGTGCCAGCAGGCTGGACAATGAAGCTTTCTTT. It specifies CASRLDNEAFF. This rearrangement joins TRBV6-5 to TRBJ1-1; TRBD1 is a possible D gene (5 bases). The CDR3 runs to 11 residues. CDR1 is MNHEY, CDR2 SVGAGI, per germline. V shed 6 bases and J shed 7 bases, with 9 bases lying between them.

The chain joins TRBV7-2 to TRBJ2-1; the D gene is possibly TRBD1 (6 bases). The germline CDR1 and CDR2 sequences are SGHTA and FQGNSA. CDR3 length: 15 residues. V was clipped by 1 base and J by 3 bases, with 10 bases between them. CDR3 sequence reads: CASSLGQGLYNEQFF. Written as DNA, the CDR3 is TGTGCCAGCAGCTTAGGGCAGGGGCTCTACAATGAGCAGTTCTTC.

CDR3 bases: TGTGCCATCAGTGAGTCACTCGTGGCCTACGAGCAGTACTTC. Translation gives CAISESLVAYEQYF. V gene TRBV10-3 combines with J gene TRBJ2-7, with no clear D. This CDR3 has 14 residues. Germline CDR1 reads ENHRY; CDR2 reads SYGVKD. Trimming left V 0 bases short and J 2 bases short, with 8 bases between.

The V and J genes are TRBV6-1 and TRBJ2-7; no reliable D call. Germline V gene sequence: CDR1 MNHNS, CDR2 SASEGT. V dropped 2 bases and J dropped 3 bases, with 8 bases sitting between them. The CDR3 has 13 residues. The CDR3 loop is CASSESRLYEQYV. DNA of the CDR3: TGTGCCAGCAGTGAATCCAGGCTCTACGAGCAGTACGTC.

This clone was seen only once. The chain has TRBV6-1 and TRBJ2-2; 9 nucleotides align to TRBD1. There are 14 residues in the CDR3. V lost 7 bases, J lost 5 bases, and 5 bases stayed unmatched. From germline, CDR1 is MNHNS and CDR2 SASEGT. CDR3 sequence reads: CASMTGGDTGELFF. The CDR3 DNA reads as TGTGCCAGCATGACAGGGGGGGATACCGGGGAGCTGTTTTTT.

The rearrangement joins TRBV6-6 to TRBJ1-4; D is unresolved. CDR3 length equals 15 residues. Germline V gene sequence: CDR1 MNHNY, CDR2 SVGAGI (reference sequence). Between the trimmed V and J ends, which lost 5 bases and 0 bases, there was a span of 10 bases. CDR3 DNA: TGTGCCAGCAGTCCACTCGGGGCAACTAATGAAAAACTGTTTTTT. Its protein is CASSPLGATNEKLFF.

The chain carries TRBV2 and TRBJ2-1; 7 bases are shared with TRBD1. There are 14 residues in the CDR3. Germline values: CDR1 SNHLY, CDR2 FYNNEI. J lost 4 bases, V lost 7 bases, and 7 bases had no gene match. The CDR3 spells CASNPGQKYNEQFF. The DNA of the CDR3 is TGTGCCAGCAACCCGGGACAGAAATACAATGAGCAGTTCTTC.